Listed below are T cell receptor beta chains from one sample, sequenced in a study of PD-1 blockade in classical Hodgkin lymphoma. Data came from immunoSEQ multiplex PCR; TCRdb stores just in-frame clones and leaves some out. The sample yields some 150,000 clones, around four fifths seen once. Here the sequenced sample was peripheral blood mononuclear cells (PBMCs), taken before the second cycle of nivolumab. The receptors come from a human donor with classical Hodgkin lymphoma. The CDR3 runs from the conserved cysteine through the conserved F or W. The D gene is left open where the match is weak. Only some rows state a clone size, as once, few, many or a class for expanded clones.

CDR3 DNA: TGCGCCAGCAGCCAAGCCGGGTTGAGATCCTACGAGCAGTACTTC
CDR3 protein: CASSQAGLRSYEQYF
D gene: .
J gene: TRBJ2-7
clone size: .
V gene: TRBV4-3

CDR3 DNA: TGTGCCAGCTCACCATTCACCAGCCTTGGGTACAATGAGCAGTTCTTC
CDR3 protein: CASSPFTSLGYNEQFF
D gene: .
J gene: TRBJ2-1
clone size: .
V gene: TRBV18

CDR3 DNA: TGTGCCAGCAGCTTAGAAGCCCTTGGGGATTCACCCCTCCACTTT
CDR3 protein: CASSLEALGDSPLHF
D gene: .
J gene: TRBJ1-6
clone size: .
V gene: TRBV7-3

CDR3 DNA: TGTGCCAGCAGCTTAGTAGGAGCGGTTACGCAGTATTTT
CDR3 protein: CASSLVGAVTQYF
D gene: .
J gene: TRBJ2-3
clone size: few
V gene: TRBV7-9

CDR3 DNA: TGTGCCAGCAGTCGTCGACAGGGTGGAAACACCATATATTTT
CDR3 protein: CASSRRQGGNTIYF
D gene: TRBD1
J gene: TRBJ1-3
clone size: .
V gene: TRBV7-2

CDR3 DNA: TGTGCCAGCAGTGCCCGACAGGGGGGATCGGACACTGAAGCTTTCTTT
CDR3 protein: CASSARQGGSDTEAFF
D gene: TRBD1
J gene: TRBJ1-1
clone size: .
V gene: TRBV6-1

CDR3 DNA: TGTGCCAGCAGCTTATTCGGTTCAGATACGCAGTATTTT
CDR3 protein: CASSLFGSDTQYF
D gene: .
J gene: TRBJ2-3
clone size: few
V gene: TRBV7-3

CDR3 DNA: TGTGCCAGCAGCTTAGTGATGGACACTGAAGCTTTCTTT
CDR3 protein: CASSLVMDTEAFF
D gene: .
J gene: TRBJ1-1
clone size: .
V gene: TRBV7-2

CDR3 DNA: TGTGCCAGCAGTCCTAAGGGCTATGGCTACACCTTC
CDR3 protein: CASSPKGYGYTF
D gene: .
J gene: TRBJ1-2
clone size: few
V gene: TRBV28

CDR3 DNA: TGTGCCAGCTCACCCCGAACAGGGTTTAGCACAGATACGCAGTATTTT
CDR3 protein: CASSPRTGFSTDTQYF
D gene: .
J gene: TRBJ2-3
clone size: .
V gene: TRBV18